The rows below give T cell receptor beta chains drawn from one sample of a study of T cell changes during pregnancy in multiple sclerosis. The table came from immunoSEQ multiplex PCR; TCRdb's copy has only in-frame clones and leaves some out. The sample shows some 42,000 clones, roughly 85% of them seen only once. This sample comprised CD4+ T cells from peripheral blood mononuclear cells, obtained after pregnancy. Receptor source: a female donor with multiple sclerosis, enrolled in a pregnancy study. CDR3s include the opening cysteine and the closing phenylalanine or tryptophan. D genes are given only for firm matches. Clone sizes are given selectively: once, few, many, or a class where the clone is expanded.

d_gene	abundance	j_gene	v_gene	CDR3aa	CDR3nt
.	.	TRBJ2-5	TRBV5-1	CASSRVRETQYF	TGCGCCAGCAGTCGGGTGCGGGAGACCCAGTACTTC
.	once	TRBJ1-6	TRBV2	CASSEQGLGSYNSPLHF	TGTGCCAGCAGTGAACAGGGTCTAGGATCCTATAATTCACCCCTCCACTTT
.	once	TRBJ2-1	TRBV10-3	CASVAPESNEQFF	TGTGCCTCCGTAGCTCCTGAGAGCAATGAGCAGTTCTTC
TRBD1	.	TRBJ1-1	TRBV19	CASSTRDSPEAFF	TGTGCCAGTAGTACCCGGGACAGCCCTGAAGCTTTCTTT
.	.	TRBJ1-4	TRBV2	CASSADSSDEKLFF	TGTGCCAGCAGTGCCGACAGTTCAGATGAAAAACTGTTTTTT
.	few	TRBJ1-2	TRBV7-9	CASSLGGAGYGYTF	TGTGCCAGCAGCTTAGGGGGCGCTGGCTATGGCTACACCTTC
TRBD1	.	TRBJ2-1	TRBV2	CASSFDRGPYNEQFF	TGTGCCAGCAGCTTCGACAGGGGACCCTACAATGAGCAGTTCTTC
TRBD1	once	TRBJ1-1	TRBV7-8	CASSIQGIRAEAFF	TGTGCCAGCAGCATACAGGGGATTAGGGCTGAAGCTTTCTTT
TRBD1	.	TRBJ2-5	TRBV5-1	CASSVQGADETQYF	TGCGCCAGCAGCGTACAGGGGGCCGATGAGACCCAGTACTTC
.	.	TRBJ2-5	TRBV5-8	CASSSGTGSGETQYF	TGTGCCAGCAGCTCCGGTACAGGGAGTGGAGAGACCCAGTACTTC
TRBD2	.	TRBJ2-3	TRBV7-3	CASSYSKSGTRGTDTQYF	TGTGCCAGCAGCTACTCAAAATCCGGGACTAGGGGCACAGATACGCAGTATTTT
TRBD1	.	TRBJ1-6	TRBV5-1	CASSPGTGFSSYNSPLHF	TGCGCCAGCAGCCCCGGGACAGGGTTTTCCTCCTATAATTCACCCCTCCACTTT
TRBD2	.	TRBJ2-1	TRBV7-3	CASSSAGGGAYNEQFF	TGTGCCAGCAGTTCCGCCGGCGGGGGGGCCTACAATGAGCAGTTCTTC
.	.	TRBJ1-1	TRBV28	CASSVGIVPEAFF	TGTGCCAGCAGCGTCGGGATCGTCCCTGAAGCTTTCTTT
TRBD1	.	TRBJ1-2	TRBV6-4	CASSPFDRVGGYTF	TGTGCCAGCAGTCCTTTCGACAGGGTAGGCGGCTACACCTTC
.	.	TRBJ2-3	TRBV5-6	CASSFFTSTSTDTQYF	TGTGCCAGCAGCTTTTTTACTAGCACAAGCACAGATACGCAGTATTTT
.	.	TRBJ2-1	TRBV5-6	CASRLFSGHTISYNEQFF	TGTGCCAGCAGGTTATTCTCGGGACACACCATCTCCTACAATGAGCAGTTCTTC
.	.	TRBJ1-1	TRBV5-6	CASSSLVPGNTEAFF	TGTGCCAGCAGCTCGCTAGTCCCGGGGAACACTGAAGCTTTCTTT
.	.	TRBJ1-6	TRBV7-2	CASSPFAGYSPLHF	TGTGCCAGCAGCCCTTTCGCAGGGTATTCACCCCTCCACTTT
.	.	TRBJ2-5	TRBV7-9	CASSYSGQETQYF	TGTGCCAGCAGCTATAGCGGCCAAGAGACCCAGTACTTC
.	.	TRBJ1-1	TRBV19	CASRPLIQGRTEAFF	TGTGCCAGCCGCCCGCTAATACAGGGTCGTACTGAAGCTTTCTTT
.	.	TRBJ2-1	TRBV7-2	CASSPVDSLPQFF	TGTGCCAGCAGCCCCGTCGATAGCCTCCCCCAGTTCTTC
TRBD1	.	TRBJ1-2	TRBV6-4	CASSASQTGFNGYTF	TGTGCCAGCAGTGCCTCCCAGACAGGGTTCAATGGCTACACCTTC
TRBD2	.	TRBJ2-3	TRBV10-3	CAISGSGGSQYF	TGTGCCATCAGTGGTAGCGGGGGCTCGCAGTATTTT
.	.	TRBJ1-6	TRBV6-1	CASSEYRNSPLHF	TGTGCCAGCAGTGAATACCGGAATTCACCCCTCCACTTT
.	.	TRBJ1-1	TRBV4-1	CASSHLGRGAFF	TGCGCCAGCAGCCACCTCGGCCGGGGGGCTTTCTTT
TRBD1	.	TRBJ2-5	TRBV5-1	CASSPGQGASSETQYF	TGCGCCAGCAGCCCGGGACAGGGGGCGAGTTCGGAGACCCAGTACTTC
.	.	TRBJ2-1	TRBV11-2	CASSWTIGDEQFF	TGTGCCAGCAGCTGGACTATAGGTGATGAGCAGTTCTTC
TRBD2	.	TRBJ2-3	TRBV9	CASSMGGSPDTQYF	TGTGCCAGCAGCATGGGGGGGTCCCCAGATACGCAGTATTTT
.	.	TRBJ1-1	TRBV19	CASSGRVDTEAFF	TGTGCCAGTAGTGGCAGGGTCGACACTGAAGCTTTCTTT
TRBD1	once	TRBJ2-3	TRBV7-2	CASSQNTGGPWDTQYF	TGTGCCAGCAGCCAAAACACAGGGGGGCCATGGGATACGCAGTATTTT
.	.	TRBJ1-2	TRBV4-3	CASSQEGSRSLYGYTF	TGCGCCAGCAGCCAAGAAGGGAGCAGGAGTCTCTATGGCTACACCTTC
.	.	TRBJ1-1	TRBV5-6	CASSLWQGTKAFF	TGTGCCAGCAGCTTGTGGCAGGGGACGAAAGCTTTCTTT
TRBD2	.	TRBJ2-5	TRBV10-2	CASSEPAGGPETQYF	TGCGCCAGCAGTGAGCCAGCGGGGGGCCCAGAGACCCAGTACTTC
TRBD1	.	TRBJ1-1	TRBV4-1	CASSQDRGRRTEAFF	TGCGCCAGCAGCCAAGACAGGGGGCGGAGAACTGAAGCTTTCTTT
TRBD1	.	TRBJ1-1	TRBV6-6	CASSFLQGRTEAFF	TGTGCCAGCAGTTTCTTACAGGGGAGGACTGAAGCTTTCTTT
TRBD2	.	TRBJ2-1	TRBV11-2	CASSFLAGGPSYNEQFF	TGTGCCAGCAGCTTTCTAGCGGGGGGCCCCTCCTACAATGAGCAGTTCTTC
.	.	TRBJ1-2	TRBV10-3	CAISAQQANYGYTF	TGTGCCATCAGTGCCCAACAAGCTAACTATGGCTACACCTTC
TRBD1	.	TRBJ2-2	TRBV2	CASSADRAGELFF	TGTGCCAGCAGCGCGGACAGGGCCGGGGAGCTGTTTTTT
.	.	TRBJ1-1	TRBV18	CASSPQGVTAFF	TGTGCCAGCTCACCCCAGGGCGTGACGGCTTTCTTT
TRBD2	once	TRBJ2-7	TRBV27	CASSSGLAGVNEQYF	TGTGCCAGCAGTTCCGGACTAGCGGGGGTTAACGAGCAGTACTTC
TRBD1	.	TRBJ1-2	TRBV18	CASSPSTGGASDGYTF	TGTGCCAGCTCACCATCGACAGGGGGCGCTTCAGATGGCTACACCTTC
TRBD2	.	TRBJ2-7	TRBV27	CARTHGGGIGEQYF	TGTGCCAGGACTCACGGGGGGGGGATAGGAGAGCAGTACTTC
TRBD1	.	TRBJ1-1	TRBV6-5	CASSYRIQGDTEAFF	TGTGCCAGCAGTTACCGGATACAGGGGGATACTGAAGCTTTCTTT
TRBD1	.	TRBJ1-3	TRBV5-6	CASSFQDREKTIYF	TGTGCCAGCAGCTTCCAGGACAGGGAGAAAACCATATATTTT
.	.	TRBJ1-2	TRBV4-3	CASSYHPFESGYGYTF	TGCGCCAGCAGCTACCACCCGTTCGAAAGCGGCTATGGCTACACCTTC